The rows below give T cell receptor beta chains drawn from one sample of a study of TIL therapy for anti-PD-1-resistant metastatic lung cancer. Only in-frame clones appear in the TCRdb table, and some are missing; sequencing was by immunoSEQ multiplex PCR. This sample has about 32,000 clones, with 74% found just once. The input for sequencing was blood, taken at baseline. The source is a woman between 30 and 85 years old with non-small cell lung cancer. Each CDR3 is given with its conserved first and last residue. Each record gives: V gene, D gene, clone size, J gene, CDR3 DNA, CDR3 protein. A D gene is named only where the DNA matches it firmly. Not all rows give a size; the values are once, few, many and, for expanded clones, a class.

TRBV29-1	TRBD2	-	TRBJ2-3	TGCAGCGCCATCCGCGGGAGAACAGATACGCAGTATTTT	CSAIRGRTDTQYF
TRBV7-2	-	-	TRBJ2-3	TGTGCCAGCAGCTCCCAAGGGACCGGCACAGATACGCAGTATTTT	CASSSQGTGTDTQYF
TRBV11-2	-	-	TRBJ1-1	TGTGCCAGCAGCCCGTCCGGGCGAATGAACACTGAAGCTTTCTTT	CASSPSGRMNTEAFF
TRBV7-9	TRBD1	-	TRBJ2-7	TGTGCCAGCAGCCACGGACAGGGGGGAGGCGAGCAGTACTTC	CASSHGQGGGEQYF
TRBV4-1	-	-	TRBJ2-7	TGCGCCAGCAGCCAAGGGGATAGGTCCTACGAGCAGTACTTC	CASSQGDRSYEQYF
TRBV5-1	-	-	TRBJ2-3	TGCGCCAGCAGCTTGGCCGGGTATTACACAGATACGCAGTATTTT	CASSLAGYYTDTQYF
TRBV28	-	-	TRBJ1-2	TGTGCCAGCAGCTCCCCCCGAGGGAGGGGAGGCTATGGCTACACCTTC	CASSSPRGRGGYGYTF
TRBV2	-	-	TRBJ1-3	TGTGCCAGCAGTGAATTTTCCATCTACTCTGGAAACACCATATATTTT	CASSEFSIYSGNTIYF
TRBV7-9	-	-	TRBJ1-2	TGTGCCAGCAGCTTTCGCGCATATGGCTACACCTTC	CASSFRAYGYTF
TRBV11-2	-	-	TRBJ2-1	TGTGCCAGCAGCTTAAGCGGTTATGAGCAGTTCTTC	CASSLSGYEQFF
TRBV5-1	-	-	TRBJ2-3	TGCGCCAGCAGCTTGATCACGACAGACACAGATACGCAGTATTTT	CASSLITTDTDTQYF
TRBV7-9	-	-	TRBJ1-4	TGTGCCAGCAGCTTAGCGCGTGGCCCTAATGAAAAACTGTTTTTT	CASSLARGPNEKLFF
TRBV5-8	-	-	TRBJ2-7	TGTGCCAGCAGCTTGGGGACGGTAACCTACGAGCAGTACTTC	CASSLGTVTYEQYF
TRBV5-1	-	-	TRBJ1-2	TGCGCCAGCAGCTCCACAGGGTCTAACTATGGCTACACCTTC	CASSSTGSNYGYTF
TRBV9	TRBD1	-	TRBJ2-5	TGTGCCAGCAGCGGTGACAGGGGTGAGACCCAGTACTTC	CASSGDRGETQYF
TRBV7-9	-	-	TRBJ2-1	TGTGCCAGCAGCCGTTCAGGGGGGACCTACAATGAGCAGTTCTTC	CASSRSGGTYNEQFF
TRBV6-5	-	-	TRBJ1-5	TGTGCCAGCAGTCTTGACAGATATCAGCCCCAGCATTTT	CASSLDRYQPQHF
TRBV2	TRBD2	-	TRBJ2-3	TGTGCCAGCGCAATACTAGAACGGGAGGGCCTTGTCGGGGATACGCAGTATTTT	CASAILEREGLVGDTQYF
TRBV30	-	-	TRBJ2-4	TGTGCCTGGGTTCCTGGGTGGGCAAACATTCAGTACTTC	CAWVPGWANIQYF
TRBV14	-	-	TRBJ2-3	TGTGCCAGCAGCAGATTTTACGCAACCACCACAGATACGCAGTATTTT	CASSRFYATTTDTQYF
TRBV9	TRBD2	-	TRBJ2-1	TGTGCCAGCAGCCTTATGACTAGCGGGAAGAACAATGAGCAGTTCTTC	CASSLMTSGKNNEQFF
TRBV7-2	TRBD2	-	TRBJ2-7	TGTGCCAGCAGCCCAACTAGCGGGAGGGCCTCGCAGTACTTC	CASSPTSGRASQYF
TRBV5-1	-	few	TRBJ2-6	TGCGCCAGCAGCCGAGATGGGGCCAACGTCCTGACTTTC	CASSRDGANVLTF
TRBV9	-	few	TRBJ2-7	TGTGCCAGCAGCCCGAACCAAGGCGAGCAGTACTTC	CASSPNQGEQYF
TRBV27	-	-	TRBJ1-5	TGTGCCAGCCCATCCCCGCGGGGATCTCATCAGCCCCAGCATTTT	CASPSPRGSHQPQHF
TRBV2	TRBD2	-	TRBJ2-1	TGTGCCAGCAGTCTAGCGGGAGGATCCTACAATGAGCAGTTCTTC	CASSLAGGSYNEQFF
TRBV18	TRBD1	few	TRBJ1-2	TGTGCCAGCTCACGCGGACAGGATAGCTATGGCTACACCTTC	CASSRGQDSYGYTF
TRBV30	-	once	TRBJ1-2	TGTGCCTGGAGTCCGCCGGGACCGGGCTACACCTTC	CAWSPPGPGYTF
TRBV7-9	-	few	TRBJ1-2	TGTGCCAGCACCCGGACCTTGAATGGCTACACCTTC	CASTRTLNGYTF
TRBV5-1	TRBD2	-	TRBJ2-7	TGCGCCAGCAGCCCAGTAGCGGGGAGGGTCGACGAGCAGTACTTC	CASSPVAGRVDEQYF
TRBV27	TRBD2	-	TRBJ2-1	TGTGCCAGCAGACCACTAGCGGGAGTCGGCAATGAGCAGTTCTTC	CASRPLAGVGNEQFF
TRBV5-1	-	-	TRBJ2-7	TGCGCCAGCAGCTTGGCGGGCCAGACTTACGAGCAGTACTTC	CASSLAGQTYEQYF
TRBV19	-	once	TRBJ2-2	TGTGCCAGTAGTGGTAGCTGGGGGACCGGGGAGCTGTTTTTT	CASSGSWGTGELFF
TRBV6-1	-	-	TRBJ2-7	TGTGCCAGCAGTGGGCCGGGGCAGGGGATCTACGAGCAGTACTTC	CASSGPGQGIYEQYF
TRBV5-1	-	few	TRBJ1-5	TGCGCCAGCAGCTTGGAACCGAGTAGCAATCAGCCCCAGCATTTT	CASSLEPSSNQPQHF
TRBV12-5	-	few	TRBJ1-3	TGTGCTAGTGGCGCCCAAGGGAACACCATATATTTT	CASGAQGNTIYF
TRBV2	-	-	TRBJ2-3	TGTGCCACCGCGGGTGGGAACACAGATACGCAGTATTTT	CATAGGNTDTQYF
TRBV6-1	-	-	TRBJ2-2	TGTGCCAGCAGTGATTGGGCCGGGGAGCTGTTTTTT	CASSDWAGELFF
TRBV7-2	TRBD2	once	TRBJ2-7	TGTGCCAGCAGCCTCGGGGCGGGAGGGTCCTACGAGCAGTACTTC	CASSLGAGGSYEQYF
TRBV10-3	-	-	TRBJ2-7	TGTGCCATCGGGGCAGGTTCCTACGAGCAGTACTTC	CAIGAGSYEQYF
TRBV4-1	TRBD2	-	TRBJ2-2	TGCGCCAGCAGCCGACTAGCGGGAGCGAACACCGGGGAGCTGTTTTTT	CASSRLAGANTGELFF
TRBV6-5	-	-	TRBJ1-1	TGTGCCAGCAGTGCGGTGGTCGGAATGACTGAAGCTTTCTTT	CASSAVVGMTEAFF
TRBV6-5	-	-	TRBJ2-2	TGTGCCAGCAGCTTCGGGGTTGACACCGGGGAGCTGTTTTTT	CASSFGVDTGELFF
TRBV20-1	-	-	TRBJ2-1	TGCAGTGCTAGCGGGGATGAGCAGTTCTTC	CSASGDEQFF
TRBV30	-	-	TRBJ2-5	TGTGCCTGGAGTCCAACCACTGGGGGAGAGACCCAGTACTTC	CAWSPTTGGETQYF
TRBV4-2	-	-	TRBJ1-2	TGTGCCAGCAGCGATAGGACTAACTATGGCTACACCTTC	CASSDRTNYGYTF
TRBV7-9	TRBD2	-	TRBJ2-5	TGTGCCAGCAGCTCCTCCAACCGACTAGCGGGAGTATCAGAGACCCAGTACTTC	CASSSSNRLAGVSETQYF
TRBV13	-	-	TRBJ2-1	TGTGCCAGCAGCTTATTAGGGGGAGGGCAGAATGAGCAGTTCTTC	CASSLLGGGQNEQFF
TRBV19	-	-	TRBJ2-1	TGTGCCAGTAGTATCGGCGGAATCAATGAGCAGTTCTTC	CASSIGGINEQFF
TRBV19	-	few	TRBJ2-7	TGTGCCAGTAGTCGTAACGGACTATACTACGAGCAGTACTTC	CASSRNGLYYEQYF
TRBV6-1	-	-	TRBJ2-2	TGTGCCACCACGTTTAGGAGGAACACCGGGGAGCTGTTTTTT	CATTFRRNTGELFF
TRBV5-1	-	-	TRBJ2-5	TGCGCCAGCAGCTTGGGGCGGGACAAAGAGACCCAGTACTTC	CASSLGRDKETQYF
TRBV13	-	-	TRBJ1-1	TGTGCCAGCAAGAGGGGCGGTACGATGAACACTGAAGCTTTCTTT	CASKRGGTMNTEAFF
TRBV5-4	TRBD2	-	TRBJ2-2	TGTGCCAGCAGCTCCGGACTAGCGGGATCCACCGGGGAGCTGTTTTTT	CASSSGLAGSTGELFF
TRBV6-1	-	-	TRBJ1-5	TGTGCCAGCAGTGATGGAGGGTTCAGTCAGCCCCAGCATTTT	CASSDGGFSQPQHF
TRBV5-1	-	-	TRBJ2-7	TGCGCCAGCAGCTTGGGGACTGGGTACGAGCAGTACTTC	CASSLGTGYEQYF